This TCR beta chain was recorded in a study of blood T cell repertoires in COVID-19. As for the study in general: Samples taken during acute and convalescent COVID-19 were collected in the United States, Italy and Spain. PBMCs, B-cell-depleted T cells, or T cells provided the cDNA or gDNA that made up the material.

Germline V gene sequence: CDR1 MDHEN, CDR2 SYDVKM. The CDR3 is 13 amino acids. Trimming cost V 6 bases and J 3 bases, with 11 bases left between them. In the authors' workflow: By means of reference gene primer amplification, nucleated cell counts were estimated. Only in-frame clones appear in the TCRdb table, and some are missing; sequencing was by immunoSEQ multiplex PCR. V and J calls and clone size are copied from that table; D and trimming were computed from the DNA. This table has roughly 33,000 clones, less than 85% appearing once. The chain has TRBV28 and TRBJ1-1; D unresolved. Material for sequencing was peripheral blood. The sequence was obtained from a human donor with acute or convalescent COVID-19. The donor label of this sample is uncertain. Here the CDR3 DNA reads TGTGCCAGCAGCCGCAGACAATACACTGAAGCTTTCTTT. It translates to CASSRRQYTEAFF.